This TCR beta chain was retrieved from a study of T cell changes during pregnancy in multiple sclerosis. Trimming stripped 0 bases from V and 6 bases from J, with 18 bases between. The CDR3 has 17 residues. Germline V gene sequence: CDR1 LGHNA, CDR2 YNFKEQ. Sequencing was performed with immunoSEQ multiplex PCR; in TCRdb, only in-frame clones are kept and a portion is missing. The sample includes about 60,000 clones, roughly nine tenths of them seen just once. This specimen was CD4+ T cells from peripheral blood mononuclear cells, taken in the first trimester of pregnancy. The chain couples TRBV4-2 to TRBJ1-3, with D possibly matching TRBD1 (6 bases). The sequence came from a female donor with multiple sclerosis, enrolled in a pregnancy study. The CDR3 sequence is CASSQDWGRGGENTIYF. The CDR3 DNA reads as TGTGCCAGCAGCCAAGATTGGGGGCGGGGGGGCGAAAACACCATATATTTT.